The 27 T cell receptor beta chains given below trace back to one sample, sequenced in a study of T cell responses to AZD1222 COVID-19 vaccine. Sequencing used immunoSEQ multiplex PCR; TCRdb keeps in-frame clones, though not all of them. The data hold around 110,000 clones, with 85% to 90% observed a single time. The material was peripheral blood, obtained on day 0 of AZD1222 vaccination. Receptors were obtained from an adult in good health.

This chain connects TRBV18 to TRBJ2-5; TRBD1 is a possible D gene (6 bases). V was pared by 4 bases and J by 2 bases, with 14 bases between. The germline gives CDR1 KGHSH, CDR2 LQKENI. The CDR3 extends over 15 amino acids. The CDR3 nucleotides are TGTGCCAGCTCACTCCTGTCGCAGGGGCAAGAGACCCAGTACTTC. This encodes CASSLLSQGQETQYF.

In this sample, this clone turned up once. This chain joins TRBV7-2 and TRBJ1-1, with D uncertain. CDR1 SGHTA and CDR2 FQGNSA come from the germline V gene. V dropped 3 bases and J dropped 7 bases, with 9 bases sitting between them. The CDR3 covers 12 residues. The DNA of the CDR3 is TGTGCCAGCAGCTTTCAGTACGGTGAAGCTTTCTTT. It codes for CASSFQYGEAFF.

The CDR3 DNA reads as TGTGCCACCAGTGATGTGACAGGAGTGTATGGGACCCAGTACTTC. Its protein is CATSDVTGVYGTQYF. J is TRBJ2-5 and V is TRBV24-1, with D tentatively TRBD1 (6 bases). The CDR3 sequence is 15 residues long. V was cut by 3 bases and J by 7 bases, with 17 bases left in between. Per the germline V gene, CDR1 is KGHDR and CDR2 is SFDVKD.

J is TRBJ2-2 and V is TRBV10-3; D is perhaps TRBD1 (6 bases). Looked up from germline, CDR1 is ENHRY and CDR2 is SYGVKD. The CDR3 sequence is 13 residues long. V shed 11 bases and J shed 6 bases, with 16 bases lying between them. CDR3: CASRQVNAGELFF. CDR3 bases: TGTGCCTCGAGACAGGTCAACGCCGGGGAGCTGTTTTTT.

The chain employs TRBV19 and TRBJ1-3; D is perhaps TRBD1 (6 bases). The CDR3 has 15 residues. Germline V gives CDR1 LNHDA, CDR2 SQIVND (reference sequence). V dropped 1 base and J dropped 4 bases, with 11 bases sitting between them. The CDR3 loop is CASSIAWGPGNTIYF. For the CDR3, the DNA is TGTGCCAGTAGTATAGCTTGGGGGCCAGGAAACACCATATATTTT.

V gene TRBV3-1 (or the pseudogene TRBV3-2) combines with J gene TRBJ2-7, with 7 bases fitting TRBD2. Germline CDR1 reads LGHDT; CDR2 reads YNNKEL (reference sequence). The length of the CDR3 is 14 residues. The trim removed 4 bases at V and 5 bases at J, leaving 8 bases unmatched. CDR3 loop: CASSRGGSPHEQYF. The CDR3 DNA is TGTGCCAGCAGCCGGGGCGGGAGCCCCCACGAGCAGTACTTC.

This clone occurred once. The chain links TRBV11-2 to TRBJ2-2, with a possible D match to TRBD2 (7 bases). CDR1 and CDR2 (germline): SGHAT, FQNNGV. Deletions cut 6 bases from V and 0 bases from J, with 23 bases between. The CDR3 runs to 19 residues. DNA for the CDR3: TGTGCCAGCAGTCGACGGGCGGGGGCGAATCCCACGAACACCGGGGAGCTGTTTTTT. Amino acid sequence: CASSRRAGANPTNTGELFF. Full variable domain (outside the CDR3, taken from reference TRBV11-2 and TRBJ2-2): EAGVAQSPRYKIIEKRQSVAFWCNPISGHATLYWYQQILGQGPKLLIQFQNNGVVDDSQLPKDRFSAERLKGVDSTLKIQPAKLEDSAVYLCASSRRAGANPTNTGELFFGEGSRLTVL.

The chain has TRBV24-1 and TRBJ2-3; D is unclear. CDR3 length equals 17 residues. Germline values: CDR1 KGHDR, CDR2 SFDVKD. V was trimmed by 3 bases and J by 1 base, leaving 16 bases between them. DNA for the CDR3: TGTGCCACCAGTGATCCTTCTACCTATTCAGGCACAGATACGCAGTATTTT. This translates into CATSDPSTYSGTDTQYF.

CDR3 sequence reads: CASSPGQREKLFF. DNA for the CDR3: TGCGCCAGCAGTCCGGGACAGAGAGAAAAACTGTTTTTT. The chain links TRBV4-3 to TRBJ1-4, with TRBD1 identical over 7 bases. V gave up 6 bases and J gave up 8 bases; unmatched junction bases: 6. The germline V gene encodes CDR1 LGHNA and CDR2 YSLEER. The CDR3 is made up of 13 amino acids.

This chain links TRBV5-1 with TRBJ1-2; no reliable D call. This CDR3 region has 14 residues. V was shortened by 6 bases and J by 4 bases, with 16 bases between the two germline ends. Per germline, CDR1 SGHRS and CDR2 YFSETQ. CDR3 nucleotide sequence: TGCGCCAGCAAAGGAGGTCCCGACCTCTATGGCTACACCTTC. It is translated as CASKGGPDLYGYTF.

The CDR3 loop reads CASSPTRESGELFF. The DNA of the CDR3 is TGTGCCAGTAGTCCGACGAGGGAGTCCGGGGAGCTGTTTTTT. The genes are TRBV19 and TRBJ2-2, with TRBD2 as a possible D gene (5 bases). Germline values: CDR1 LNHDA, CDR2 SQIVND (reference sequence). The germline V and J ends were trimmed by 5 bases and 6 bases, with 13 bases remaining between them. The CDR3 covers 14 residues.

The chain is built from TRBV7-2 and TRBJ2-1; D is possibly TRBD1 or TRBD2 (5 bases each). This CDR3 contains 15 residues. CDR1 SGHTA and CDR2 FQGNSA come from the germline V gene. Trimming cost V 5 bases and J 3 bases, with 14 bases left between them. CDR3: CASSVRGAGYNEQFF. The CDR3 DNA sequence: TGTGCCAGCAGCGTGAGAGGGGCCGGCTACAATGAGCAGTTCTTC. Filled out from reference TRBV7-2 and TRBJ2-1, the complete variable domain reads GAGVSQSPSNKVTEKGKDVELRCDPISGHTALYWYRQSLGQGLEFLIYFQGNSAPDKSGLPSDRFSAERTGGSVSTLTIQRTQQEDSAVYLCASSVRGAGYNEQFFGPGTRLTVL.

This rearrangement joins TRBV29-1 to TRBJ1-2, with D uncertain. The CDR3 has 15 residues. Trimming stripped 5 bases from V and 5 bases from J, with 21 bases between. CDR1 SQVTM and CDR2 ANQGSEA come from the germline V gene. The CDR3 nucleotides are TGCAGCGTTAAACGTGAGGGAACCGGGCCTTATGGCTACACCTTC. This codes for CSVKREGTGPYGYTF.

The chain couples TRBV4-1 to TRBJ1-1, with D perhaps matching TRBD1 (5 bases). V gave up 2 bases and J gave up 1 base, with 23 bases separating them. The CDR3 length is 19 residues. Germline V CDR1 and CDR2: MGHRA, YSYEKL. The CDR3 DNA sequence: TGCGCCAGCAGCCAAAATCGCCTCAGGGCCCCCATCGGGAACACTGAAGCTTTCTTT. Its protein is CASSQNRLRAPIGNTEAFF.

The chain is built from TRBV4-3 and TRBJ2-7, with 7 positions matching TRBD1. With V trimmed by 4 bases and J by 0 bases, 9 bases remained unmatched. The germline V gene has CDR1 LGHNA and CDR2 YSLEER. This CDR3 has 16 amino acids. CDR3 coding DNA: TGCGCCAGCAGCCGGGCCGGGACAGCGTTCTCCTACGAGCAGTACTTC. This gives the protein CASSRAGTAFSYEQYF.

The genes are TRBV5-1 and TRBJ2-3; D gene unclear. The CDR3 totals 15 residues. Germline values: CDR1 SGHRS, CDR2 YFSETQ. V was trimmed by 1 base and J by 0 bases, leaving 9 bases between them. CDR3 protein: CASSLFVGSTDTQYF. The DNA of the CDR3 is TGCGCCAGCAGCTTGTTTGTGGGAAGCACAGATACGCAGTATTTT.

The chain recombines TRBV19 with TRBJ2-2; weak D call: TRBD2 (5 bases). The V and J ends lost 6 bases and 8 bases respectively, with 19 bases between them. The CDR3 has 15 amino acids. The V gene's germline CDR1 is LNHDA and CDR2 SQIVND (reference sequence). The CDR3 nucleotides read TGTGCCAGTAGACCCCCCGAGGCGAGGGTTGGGGAGCTGTTTTTT. Translating gives CASRPPEARVGELFF.

The chain joins TRBV18 to TRBJ2-7; D is uncertain. The CDR3 consists of 13 residues. CDR1 is KGHSH and CDR2 is LQKENI in the germline V gene. V shed 5 bases and J shed 6 bases, with 14 bases lying between them. CDR3 sequence reads: CASSDSSHSEQYF. As DNA, the CDR3 is TGTGCCAGCTCAGATTCGTCTCATAGCGAGCAGTACTTC.

CDR3 nucleotide sequence: TGTGCCAGCAGCTTAGAAGGGCGGGAATACACCTTC. It is translated as CASSLEGREYTF. The chain uses TRBV11-3 and TRBJ1-2; D is undetermined. Germline lookup yields CDR1 SGHNT and CDR2 YENEEA. V gave up 0 bases and J gave up 11 bases, with 10 bases separating them. The CDR3 loop spans 12 amino acids.

The rearrangement links TRBV3-1 (or the pseudogene TRBV3-2) to TRBJ1-3; 8 bases map to TRBD1. The germline CDR1 and CDR2 sequences are LGHDT and YNNKEL (reference sequence). CDR3 length equals 18 residues. The J segment lost 1 base and the V segment lost 5 bases, leaving 13 bases of the junction unmatched. In nucleotides, the CDR3 is TGTGCCAGCAGCACGCGCCGGGACAGGACTCTTTCTGGAAACACCATATATTTT. It specifies CASSTRRDRTLSGNTIYF.

The chain joins TRBV14 to TRBJ2-5; no reliable D call. CDR3 length: 12 residues. V was trimmed by 4 bases and J by 5 bases, leaving 8 bases between them. Per the germline V gene, CDR1 is SGHDN and CDR2 is FVKESK. CDR3 protein: CASSPDWETQYF. DNA of the CDR3: TGTGCCAGCAGCCCAGATTGGGAGACCCAGTACTTC. Full variable domain (remainder filled in from reference TRBV14 and TRBJ2-5): EAGVTQFPSHSVIEKGQTVTLRCDPISGHDNLYWYRRVMGKEIKFLLHFVKESKQDESGMPNNRFLAERTGGTYSTLKVQPAELEDSGVYFCASSPDWETQYFGPGTRLLVL.

This clone has only one observation. The rearrangement uses TRBV6-4 and TRBJ1-2; 11 bases align to TRBD1. Per germline, CDR1 MRHNA and CDR2 SNTAGT. With V trimmed by 6 bases and J by 7 bases, 7 bases remained unmatched. The CDR3 loop spans 14 amino acids. The CDR3 protein is CASRPGTGGSGYTF. As DNA, the CDR3 is TGTGCCAGCAGGCCCGGGACAGGGGGTAGTGGCTACACCTTC.

This clone was observed a single time. The chain carries TRBV11-3 and TRBJ2-4; TRBD1 is a possible D gene (6 bases). The CDR3 contains 15 residues. CDR1 SGHNT and CDR2 YENEEA come from the germline V gene. The V end was cut by 5 bases, the J end by 0 bases, with 11 bases between. CDR3: CASSKGDSAKNIQYF. The CDR3 DNA follows: TGTGCCAGCAGCAAGGGGGATTCAGCCAAAAACATTCAGTACTTC.

The chain uses TRBV19 and TRBJ2-5; 9 positions agree with TRBD1. CDR3 length equals 14 residues. V lost 3 bases and J lost 5; bases outside the gene matches: 4. CDR1 and CDR2 from the germline V gene are LNHDA and SQIVND (reference sequence). The CDR3 sequence is CASSMGQGWETQYF. The CDR3 DNA follows: TGTGCCAGTAGTATGGGACAGGGATGGGAGACCCAGTACTTC.

CDR3 DNA sequence: TGTGCCAGCAGCCAGACCGAAAGGGGCTATGGCTACACCTTC. Protein product: CASSQTERGYGYTF. The V gene is TRBV4-2, the J gene TRBJ1-2, with D perhaps TRBD1 (5 bases). Germline values: CDR1 LGHNA, CDR2 YNFKEQ. V shed 3 bases and J shed 4 bases, with 12 bases lying between them. The CDR3 sequence is 14 residues long.

This chain links TRBV7-9 with TRBJ1-1; D not certain. Germline assignment: CDR1 SEHNR and CDR2 FQNEAQ (reference sequence). This CDR3 comprises 13 residues. Trimming removed 4 bases from V and 4 bases from J, with 10 bases in between. CDR3 residues: CASSSMGLTEAFF. The DNA for the CDR3 is TGTGCCAGCAGCTCTATGGGTCTCACTGAAGCTTTCTTT.

V gene TRBV18 combines with J gene TRBJ2-5, with D possibly being TRBD1 (6 bases). Trimming pared 3 bases from V and 3 bases from J, leaving 14 bases between. The CDR3 consists of 15 residues. Germline CDR1 and CDR2: KGHSH and LQKENI. The DNA for the CDR3 is TGTGCCAGCTCACCGAATCAGGGGACGGAAGAGACCCAGTACTTC. Protein sequence: CASSPNQGTEETQYF.